This paragraph covers one T cell receptor beta chain sequence. What antigen it recognizes has not been identified. Qualities for individual bases were not recorded, and no much larger clone is one base off. The roughly 38 donors, aged about 6 to 100 years, were systemically healthy Caucasian individuals from Russia. Each donor gave ten milliliters of peripheral blood, collected into EDTA-treated Vacutainer tubes. Ficoll-Paque density-gradient centrifugation was used to isolate PBMCs, with at least 7 million per sample. Total RNA was extracted from PBMCs with Trizol reagent, with at least 5 micrograms obtained per sample. The percentages of naive CD45RAhigh/CD27high T cells were determined by flow cytometry on a PBMC aliquot from every donor. The source of the sample is a study of blood T cells in healthy people across ages (dated by TCRdb to 2015 to 2017). General notes on the study: In model experiments, roughly one uniquely barcoded TCR beta cDNA molecule per two T cells was captured by template switching. The donors were divided into four age groups: young (average roughly 17 years), middle-aged (about 40), aged (about 60) and long-lived (around 87). To avoid experimental bias, donors of different ages were randomly spread across the sequencing lanes. Age-related changes in TCR beta repertoire diversity were measured in the study by deep sequencing normalized with unique cDNA molecular identifiers. The study analyzed two additional independent replicas of 1 million unique cDNA reads from the same blood draw for two donors, one aged 18 to 29 and one aged 80 or older. Points the paper makes about the study in general: Estimates of total diversity based on one million sequenced T cells were considered lower bounds and underestimates. The percentage of naive T cells measured by flow cytometry correlated strongly with observed TCR beta diversity. Compared with the aged group, the long-lived group had more naive CD4+ T cells, fewer expanded clones and increased TCR diversity, suggesting age selection. Observed TCR beta diversity per million T cells fell roughly linearly with age, and a significant reduction was already apparent by age about 43. Bulk unsorted PBMC profiling prevented conclusive comparison of naive and antigen-experienced compartments. Because the CMV infection status of the donors was unknown, age-related changes in expanded clonotypes may potentially have been confounded.

Libraries were made using 5' RACE. The reads were generated on an Illumina HiSeq 2500. A second roughly 7 to 11 cycle PCR used a sample-barcoded 5' primer and a J-beta primer mix. Each TCR beta cDNA molecule received a unique molecular identifier from a template-switch 5' adaptor carrying 12 random nucleotides. Each sample yielded at least 2.5 million CDR3-containing paired-end reads. First-strand cDNA was synthesized from all RNA with the Mint cDNA synthesis kit, primed by a TRBC-specific oligonucleotide. All cDNA was treated with uracil-DNA glycosylase and then went through a first 18-cycle PCR with the universal primers M1SS and BC2_uni_R. In the paper's pipeline: For normalization, 1 million high-quality reads, each with a distinct molecular identifier, were randomly selected from each sample. Instead of being binned into consensus sequences, reads with shared molecular identifiers were discarded. MiTCR, set to a Q25 quality threshold and the strictest error-elimination algorithm, was used for CDR3 identification, clonotype clustering and error correction. A nonparametric unseen species model using Euler transformation provided a lower-bound estimate of total TCR beta diversity. The raw public reads went through TCRdb reprocessing: fastp at Q25, MiXCR clone calling, in-frame beta chains kept. A single entry per CDR3 protein holds the most common genes and DNA from its merged rows. The V and J calls and clone size are TCRdb's, not the authors'. The sample table lists about 1,500,000 distinct CDR3 sequences, around 42% of them with a count of one. The top ten hold under 8% of the sample.

The CDR3 runs 14 amino acids, cysteine and phenylalanine included. Only the CDR3 region is kept as DNA, spanning 42 bases read in frame from base 1. V is reduced by 4 bases and J by 8 bases, leaving a spacing of 17 bases between them. This clonotype originated in a woman between 18 and 29 years old in good health. The receptor chain draws on TRBV12-3 or TRBV12-4 and TRBJ1-2, and perhaps TRBD1 as D gene, on 6 matching bases. Sequences were obtained from blood. The CDR3 region reads CASSWGPLAEGYTF. The bases read TGTGCCAGCAGTTGGGGGCCCCTAGCTGAAGGCTACACCTTC.